Listed below are T cell receptor beta chains from one sample, sequenced in a study of T cell responses to AZD1222 COVID-19 vaccine. Clones were read by immunoSEQ multiplex PCR, and TCRdb kept only the in-frame ones, dropping some. In the table there are approximately 150,000 clones, just under 95% of which are singletons. Sample: peripheral blood, taken on day 0 of AZD1222 vaccination. Receptor source: an adult in good health. Each CDR3 is given with its conserved first and last residue. A D gene is named only where the DNA matches it firmly. For some rows the clone size is stated as once, few or many, or as a class when expanded; others skip it.

once	TRBV5-1	TRBJ2-3	TRBD1	CASSSGQGAAGTQYF	TGCGCCAGCAGCTCGGGACAGGGGGCCGCCGGTACGCAGTATTTT
NA	TRBV7-9	TRBJ1-6	NA	CASSLPQKSSYNSPLHF	TGTGCCAGCAGCTTACCACAGAAAAGCTCCTATAATTCACCCCTCCACTTT
NA	TRBV2	TRBJ2-7	TRBD2	CASSSTSGSYYEQYF	TGTGCCAGCAGTTCCACTAGCGGGTCGTACTACGAGCAGTACTTC
NA	TRBV6-5	TRBJ1-3	NA	CASSTGAEAGNTIYF	TGTGCCAGCAGTACCGGGGCAGAGGCTGGAAACACCATATATTTT
NA	TRBV5-1	TRBJ1-2	NA	CASSLGGLNGYTF	TGCGCCAGCAGCTTGGGGGGGCTTAATGGCTACACCTTC
NA	TRBV7-9	TRBJ1-1	TRBD1	CASSPGQGSIWRAFF	TGTGCCAGCAGCCCGGGACAGGGGTCGATTTGGAGGGCTTTCTTT
NA	TRBV5-1	TRBJ2-3	TRBD1	CASSSGQGADTQYF	TGCGCCAGCAGCTCGGGACAGGGTGCAGATACGCAGTATTTT
NA	TRBV27	TRBJ2-1	TRBD2	CASSQTSGYYNEQFF	TGTGCCAGCAGCCAGACTAGCGGATATTACAATGAGCAGTTCTTC
NA	TRBV2	TRBJ2-7	NA	CASRSSFSLATHYEQYF	TGTGCCAGCAGATCTTCGTTCAGTCTAGCGACCCACTACGAGCAGTACTTC
once	TRBV19	TRBJ2-7	TRBD2	CASSITASGLSYEQYF	TGTGCCAGTAGTATTACGGCTAGCGGTTTGAGCTACGAGCAGTACTTC
once	TRBV18	TRBJ1-1	NA	CASSPQLLGTEAFF	TGTGCCAGCTCACCCCAGTTGCTGGGCACTGAAGCTTTCTTT
NA	TRBV6-1	TRBJ2-1	NA	CASSEVTDIYNEQFF	TGTGCCAGCAGTGAAGTGACAGATATCTACAATGAGCAGTTCTTC
NA	TRBV2	TRBJ1-3	NA	CASREGVSGNTIYF	TGTGCCAGCAGGGAAGGGGTCTCTGGAAACACCATATATTTT
NA	TRBV19	TRBJ1-2	NA	CASSIGEMGYTF	TGTGCCAGTAGTATAGGAGAGATGGGCTACACCTTC
NA	TRBV27	TRBJ1-6	NA	CASRGPTGHPYNSPLHF	TGTGCCAGCAGGGGCCCGACAGGTCACCCCTATAATTCACCCCTCCACTTT
NA	TRBV5-1	TRBJ2-7	NA	CASSLLQESYEQYF	TGCGCCAGCAGCCTTCTTCAGGAATCCTACGAGCAGTACTTC
NA	TRBV5-5	TRBJ1-1	NA	CASSLRNTEAFF	TGTGCCAGCAGCTTACGGAACACTGAAGCTTTCTTT
once	TRBV5-1	TRBJ2-1	TRBD2	CASSPGTSGYNEQFF	TGCGCCAGCAGCCCCGGGACTAGCGGGTACAATGAGCAGTTCTTC
NA	TRBV5-5	TRBJ2-1	NA	CASSSGLIRSYNEQFF	TGTGCCAGCAGCTCGGGACTGATTCGTTCCTACAATGAGCAGTTCTTC
few	TRBV5-1	TRBJ1-4	NA	CASSREGANEKLFF	TGCGCCAGCAGCAGGGAGGGTGCTAATGAAAAACTGTTTTTT
few	TRBV6-5	TRBJ2-7	TRBD1	CASSYSYRTGSEQYF	TGTGCCAGCAGTTACTCGTACCGGACAGGCTCCGAGCAGTACTTC
NA	TRBV4-1	TRBJ2-3	NA	CASSQVAPSTDTQYF	TGCGCCAGCAGCCAAGTTGCCCCTAGCACAGATACGCAGTATTTT
NA	TRBV20-1	TRBJ2-1	NA	CSAYKYNEQFF	TGCAGTGCGTATAAGTACAATGAGCAGTTCTTC
NA	TRBV3-1/TRBV3-2	TRBJ2-7	NA	CASSQYPYEQYF	TGTGCCAGCAGCCAATACCCATACGAGCAGTACTTC
NA	TRBV7-9	TRBJ1-1	NA	CASSLRRGANTEAFF	TGTGCCAGCAGCTTAAGAAGGGGTGCGAACACTGAAGCTTTCTTT
once	TRBV6-5	TRBJ2-7	NA	CASSYSSGSYEQYF	TGTGCCAGCAGTTACTCTTCAGGTTCCTACGAGCAGTACTTC
NA	TRBV7-3	TRBJ2-2	NA	CASSLTGQTLGGELFF	TGTGCCAGCAGCCTCACGGGTCAGACCCTGGGCGGGGAGCTGTTTTTT
NA	TRBV6-6	TRBJ2-7	TRBD2	CASSDSSGISYEQYF	TGTGCCAGCAGTGATTCTAGCGGAATATCCTACGAGCAGTACTTC
NA	TRBV15	TRBJ2-1	NA	CATSRLSGSSYNEQFF	TGTGCCACCAGCCGCTTAAGCGGATCTTCCTACAATGAGCAGTTCTTC
once	TRBV27	TRBJ2-7	NA	CASSPIRGPSSYEQYF	TGTGCCAGCAGTCCCATCCGGGGACCTAGCTCCTACGAGCAGTACTTC
once	TRBV5-4	TRBJ1-3	NA	CASSPGGGNTIYF	TGTGCCAGCAGCCCGGGGGGTGGAAACACCATATATTTT
NA	TRBV27	TRBJ2-7	NA	CASTPLKALTPGGSYEQYF	TGTGCCAGCACCCCCCTGAAGGCACTGACACCCGGGGGCTCCTACGAGCAGTACTTC
NA	TRBV3-1/TRBV3-2	TRBJ2-7	NA	CASSPKHRVYEQYF	TGTGCCAGCAGCCCAAAACACAGGGTTTACGAGCAGTACTTC
NA	TRBV6-2/TRBV6-3	TRBJ2-1	TRBD2	CASSYYRIWGGSYNEQFF	TGTGCCAGCAGTTATTATCGAATATGGGGGGGCTCCTACAATGAGCAGTTCTTC
NA	TRBV5-8	TRBJ2-2	NA	CASSFWAGELFF	TGTGCCAGCAGCTTTTGGGCCGGGGAGCTGTTTTTT
NA	TRBV9	TRBJ2-3	NA	CASSPGEWTQYF	TGTGCCAGCAGCCCGGGGGAATGGACGCAGTATTTT
NA	TRBV15	TRBJ2-7	TRBD1	CATSRDSGQGKQYF	TGTGCCACCAGCAGAGATTCGGGACAGGGAAAGCAGTACTTC
NA	TRBV9	TRBJ2-1	TRBD2	CASSVVGLAGGEQFF	TGTGCCAGCAGCGTAGTAGGACTAGCGGGAGGTGAGCAGTTCTTC
NA	TRBV21-1	TRBJ2-7	NA	CASREGWVSYYEQYF	TGTGCCAGCAGGGAGGGGTGGGTAAGCTACTACGAGCAGTACTTC
NA	TRBV4-1	TRBJ2-3	NA	CASSQEPGADTQYF	TGCGCCAGCAGCCAAGAACCAGGGGCGGATACGCAGTATTTT
NA	TRBV27	TRBJ2-4	NA	CANPGGAKNIQYF	TGTGCCAACCCAGGGGGGGCCAAAAACATTCAGTACTTC
NA	TRBV27	TRBJ2-3	NA	CASSLLQGIDTQYF	TGTGCCAGCAGTTTACTTCAGGGAATAGATACGCAGTATTTT